This TCR beta chain was sequenced in a study of tumor-infiltrating lymphocytes in primary liver carcinoma (TCRdb year 2017). About the full investigation: Surgical resection was performed in China between November 2015 and early 2016 on a few patients with histopathologically diagnosed primary liver carcinoma. Reproducibility between technical replicate repertoires was high, with correlation coefficients above 0.98 and mean shared-clone rates approximately 0.9. The five patients, three men and two women aged 30 to 69 years, had hepatocellular carcinoma (four) or combined HCC and intrahepatic cholangiocarcinoma (one). Samples yielded roughly 3.5 to 8 million productive TCRbeta reads; read depth did not differ significantly between tissue types. For each liver tumor, the study sampled five regions along with adjacent normal tissue and blood, and applied TCRbeta repertoire sequencing, expression microarrays and whole-exome sequencing. The five patients had tumors of stage T1-T3 N0M0, with maximum diameters ranging from roughly 4 to 11 cm. TCRbeta repertoire sequencing covered roughly 35 specimens from 5 patients: 25 tumor regions, 5 adjacent noncancerous liver tissues and 5 peripheral blood samples.

TRIzol reagent was used to extract blood RNA from unsorted whole blood, while the DNeasy Blood & Tissue kit provided the germline DNA. Patients had chronic HBV infection and were treatment-naive at sampling. Before surgery, around 4 milliliters of peripheral blood were drawn into K2EDTA tubes. Beyond this particular receptor, the publication reports: Consistent with antigen-driven expansion, pairs of tumor regions showed higher repertoire overlap (mean roughly 36%) than either tumor-adjacent pairs (around 17%) or tumor-blood pairs (approximately 14%). Because only the TCR beta chain was sequenced and unpaired alpha chains were not captured, true repertoire diversity is likely underestimated. Compared with blood, tumors had a significantly larger share of the repertoire taken up by the top 250 clones (p = 0.039). Only 4 to 6 patients were included in the study, and the authors note that the findings should be validated in a larger study. Bulk unsorted samples precluded comparing CD4+ and CD8+ T cell repertoires.

Starting from around 520 ng total RNA, TCRbeta-specific cDNA was produced by reverse transcription with a constant-region primer and ProtoScript II reverse transcriptase. TCRbeta libraries were built with three nested multiplex PCR rounds, a slightly modified ARM-PCR procedure. Each of the first two PCR rounds ran for approximately 10 cycles using multiplex TRBV1-TRBV30 forward primers together with a Cbeta reverse primer. Sample barcodes and Illumina adapters were added in a final 25-cycle PCR using Deep VentR polymerase. Before sequencing, amplicons of 200-500 bp were purified from gel using a QIAquick gel extraction kit. An Illumina HiSeq 2500 was used to sequence the TCRbeta amplicons with 250-bp paired-end reads. Concerning the study's data processing: Quality trimming of reads was performed with Trimmomatic v0.33, and paired reads were merged with FLASH v1.2.11 so that full CDR3 sequences could be recovered. V, D and J germline segments were assigned to the rearranged TCRbeta sequences by MiGEC v1.2.1b. VDJtools v1.0.0 computed clonotype statistics and Shannon-Wiener diversity indices. Except for diversity analysis, only the 250 most abundant clonotypes of each sample were used in subsequent analyses to reduce sampling bias. Using fastp at Q25 and MiXCR, TCRdb reprocessed the public reads and kept productive beta chains. Entries are consolidated by CDR3 protein sequence, retaining the most common genes and DNA. TCRdb assigned the V and J calls; the authors' analysis was not used. The sample data list about 200,000 distinct CDR3 sequences, and approximately 65% of these were observed just once. The ten largest clones capture roughly 6.8% of the sample.

As for this clonotype: Its antigen specificity is not known. With a much larger clone just one base away, this may be a read error.

V lost 0 bases and J lost 9 bases, and the count of bases not matched to a germline gene is 16. The germline V gene specifies LGHNA as CDR1 and YNFKEQ as CDR2. The CDR3 holds 17 amino acids from the cysteine to the phenylalanine. Left in the record is the CDR3 DNA by itself, 51 bases read in frame from the first base. The sequence is built from TRBV4-2 and TRBJ1-2, with 7 bases in between that match TRBD1. The sample comprised peripheral blood. This receptor was taken from a woman in her sixties or seventies with primary liver carcinoma and hepatitis B virus infection. At the DNA level, the sequence is TGTGCCAGCAGCCAAGAGAGGACAGGAGGGAGTTCGATGCGCTACACCTTC. The encoded protein is CASSQERTGGSSMRYTF.